This T cell receptor beta chain comes out of a study of T cell repertoires in cytomegalovirus infection. Turning to the study itself: It can be stated that public TCR beta signatures indicated CMV infection as well as a matching HLA type.

Trimming removed 4 bases at V and 11 bases at J, with 17 bases between. Germline V gene lookup returns CDR1 MGHRA and CDR2 YSYEKL. The CDR3 contains 13 residues. Overall study results and limits: Summed frequency of public TCR beta families distinguished CMV carriers with the relevant HLA. HLA-C-restricted CMV-specific TCR beta clonotypes prevailed in the ex vivo response.

TCRdb called the reads again in MiXCR, with one record for every CDR3 protein. This table has roughly 250,000 distinct CDR3 sequences, approximately 24% appearing once. The sample holds a few counts of this clonotype. Its antigen is not identified. J is TRBJ1-1 and V is TRBV4-1, with no clear D. The TCR originated in a human donor in good health (CMV status not recorded). Some clones in this sample may be carry-over from other donors' samples. Sequencing was carried out using CD8+ T cells from PBMCs. The CDR3 nucleotides read TGCGCCAGCAGCCCCCCCGGGTTCCCTCGGGCTTTCTTT. Translation: CASSPPGFPRAFF.